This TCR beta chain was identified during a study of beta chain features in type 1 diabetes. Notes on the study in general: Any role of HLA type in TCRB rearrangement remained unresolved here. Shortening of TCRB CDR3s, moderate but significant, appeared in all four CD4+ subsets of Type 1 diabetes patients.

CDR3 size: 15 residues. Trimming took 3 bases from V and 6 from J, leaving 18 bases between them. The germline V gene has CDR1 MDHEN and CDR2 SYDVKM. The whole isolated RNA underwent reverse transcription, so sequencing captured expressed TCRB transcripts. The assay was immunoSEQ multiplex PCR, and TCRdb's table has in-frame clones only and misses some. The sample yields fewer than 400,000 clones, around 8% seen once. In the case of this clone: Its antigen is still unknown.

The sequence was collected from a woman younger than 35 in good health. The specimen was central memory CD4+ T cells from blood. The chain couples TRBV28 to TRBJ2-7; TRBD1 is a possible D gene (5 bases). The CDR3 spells CASSFPRRSGREQYF. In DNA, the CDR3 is TGTGCCAGCAGTTTCCCCCGTCGCTCAGGGCGCGAGCAGTACTTC. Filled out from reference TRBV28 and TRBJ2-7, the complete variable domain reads DVKVTQSSRYLVKRTGEKVFLECVQDMDHENMFWYRQDPGLGLRLIYFSYDVKMKEKGDIPEGYSVSREKKERFSLILESASTNQTSMYLCASSFPRRSGREQYFGPGTRLTVT.